Shown below are 4 T cell receptor beta chains from a single sample sequenced in a study of CD8 T cells in ankylosing spondylitis. TCRdb re-called the 5' RACE reads through MiXCR, storing one row per CDR3 protein. The top ten hold around 7.6% of the sample, which has 150,000 or so distinct CDR3 sequences, around 19% seen once. The sequenced sample consisted of blood, either unsorted or a sorted T cell fraction (not recorded which). These receptor sequences come from a male donor with ankylosing spondylitis or in good health (not recorded which).

This clonotype appeared a few times. The V call is TRBV29-1, the J call TRBJ2-7; TRBD1 matches at 8 bases. The CDR3 runs to 14 residues. The germline V gene encodes CDR1 SQVTM and CDR2 ANQGSEA. V lost 3 bases and J lost 2; bases outside the gene matches: 6. CDR3 residues: CSVDSGTGTYEQYF. CDR3 nucleotide sequence: TGCAGCGTTGACTCCGGGACAGGTACCTACGAGCAGTACTTC.

The rearrangement joins TRBV10-3 to TRBJ2-2; perhaps TRBD2 as D (6 bases). CDR1 is ENHRY and CDR2 is SYGVKD in the germline V gene. The CDR3 has 14 amino acids. V was pared by 8 bases and J by 8 bases, with 18 bases between. As DNA, the CDR3 is TGTGCCATCCGGGGGAGTGCGGATTTGGGGGAGCTGTTTTTT. It codes for CAIRGSADLGELFF.

This sequence joins TRBV3-1 and TRBJ2-7, with D perhaps matching TRBD2 (5 bases). The CDR3 covers 17 residues. Germline CDR1 is LGHDT and CDR2 is YNNKEL (reference sequence). V dropped 1 base and J dropped 0 bases, with 16 bases sitting between them. In nucleotides, the CDR3 is TGTGCCAGCAGCCAAGTTCGGACCGGGATAATCTCCTACGAGCAGTACTTC. Its translation: CASSQVRTGIISYEQYF.

The J gene is TRBJ2-2, the V gene TRBV28; D gene unclear. The CDR3 has 12 amino acids. Trimming took off 7 bases at V and 5 bases at J, with 8 bases between the two ends. Germline CDR1 reads MDHEN; CDR2 reads SYDVKM. CDR3 sequence reads: CASTFRTGELFF. CDR3 sequence (DNA): TGTGCCAGCACTTTCAGGACCGGGGAGCTGTTTTTT.